A single sample is the source of the 23 T cell receptor beta chains below, sequenced in a study of shared clonotypes between healthy human individuals. Libraries were prepared by immunoSEQ multiplex PCR; TCRdb keeps only in-frame clonotypes and omits some of them. The sample has around 1,000,000 clones, roughly 80% seen once; the top ten hold 0.89%. Sequences were obtained from memory CD4+ T cells from PBMCs. As to subset: CD45RA-negative fraction. The receptors were sampled from a man aged 18 to 35 in good health. Some clones in this sample may be carry-over from other donors' samples.

This clone was seen just once. This chain uses TRBV28 with TRBJ1-1, with no clear D. V dropped 6 bases and J dropped 4 bases, with 18 bases sitting between them. CDR3 length: 15 amino acids. CDR1 MDHEN and CDR2 SYDVKM come from the germline V gene. The CDR3 DNA reads TGTGCCAGCAGCCAGGCCTCTCAGTGGCGCACTGAAGCTTTCTTT. It yields the protein CASSQASQWRTEAFF.

This clone has only one observation. V is TRBV19 and J is TRBJ2-7; no definite D call. The CDR3 is 12 residues long. The V gene lost 5 bases and the J gene lost 3 bases, with 8 bases spanning the gap. Germline V gives CDR1 LNHDA, CDR2 SQIVND (reference sequence). The CDR3 sequence: CASSLVFYEQYF. The CDR3 bases are TGTGCCAGTAGTTTGGTTTTCTACGAGCAGTACTTC. Full variable domain (missing parts from reference TRBV19 and TRBJ2-7): DGGITQSPKYLFRKEGQNVTLSCEQNLNHDAMYWYRQDPGQGLRLIYYSQIVNDFQKGDIAEGYSVSREKKESFPLTVTSAQKNPTAFYLCASSLVFYEQYFGPGTRLTVT.

About this clone itself: Germline and junction disagree at one end, which may indicate a read error. The V gene is TRBV10-3, the J gene TRBJ2-7, with D perhaps matching TRBD2 (5 bases). This CDR3 spans 17 amino acids. CDR1 is ENHRY, CDR2 SYGVKD, per germline. The CDR3 region has the DNA TGTGCCATCAGTGATTGTGAGCGGAAAACCCCCTCCTGCGAGCAGTACTTC. Amino acids: CAISDCERKTPSCEQYF.

CDR3 protein: CASSYSSGWNTIYF. The DNA for the CDR3 is TGTGCCAGCAGTTACTCGAGTGGGTGGAACACCATATATTTT. This sequence joins TRBV6-5 and TRBJ1-3; no reliable D call. CDR3 length equals 14 residues. The ends were cut back, 0 bases at V and 7 bases at J, with 10 bases in the middle. The germline CDR1 and CDR2 sequences are MNHEY and SVGAGI.

The CDR3 DNA sequence: TGTGCTAGTGGCCCGGACAGGGAAGAGACCCAGTACTTC. Protein sequence: CASGPDREETQYF. This rearrangement joins TRBV12-5 to TRBJ2-5; the match to TRBD1 covers 8 bases. Germline-derived CDR1 and CDR2 are LGHNT and FRNRAP. V gave up 6 bases and J gave up 3 bases; unmatched junction bases: 3. CDR3 size: 13 residues.

This chain uses TRBV6-5 with TRBJ1-5, with 7 nucleotides matching TRBD1. Trimming removed 1 base from V and 1 base from J; junction bases left unmatched: 4. CDR1 is MNHEY and CDR2 is SVGAGI in the germline V gene. This CDR3 has 16 amino acids. Here the CDR3 reads CASSYLPGGSNQPQHF. CDR3 sequence (DNA): TGTGCCAGCAGTTACTTGCCAGGGGGAAGCAATCAGCCCCAGCATTTT.

The V call is TRBV4-2, the J call TRBJ2-1; 13 bases match TRBD2. In germline, CDR1 is LGHNA, CDR2 YNFKEQ. V lost 5 bases and J lost 6; bases outside the gene matches: 7. The CDR3 runs to 16 residues. CDR3 protein: CASSARLAGGSNEQFF. The CDR3 DNA follows: TGTGCCAGCAGCGCCAGACTAGCGGGAGGTAGCAATGAGCAGTTCTTC.

This chain joins TRBV5-1 and TRBJ1-1, with D uncertain. Germline lookup yields CDR1 SGHRS and CDR2 YFSETQ. The length of the CDR3 is 17 residues. Trimming took off 1 base at V and 0 bases at J, with 16 bases between the two ends. CDR3 nucleotides: TGCGCCAGCAGCTTGAATACGGGTGCAGGCGTGAACACTGAAGCTTTCTTT. Protein sequence: CASSLNTGAGVNTEAFF.

This rearrangement joins TRBV7-2 to TRBJ2-5; the match to TRBD1 covers 7 bases. The CDR3 sequence is 14 residues long. The germline CDR1 and CDR2 sequences are SGHTA and FQGNSA. V trimming: 5 bases; J trimming: 5 bases; junction bases outside the gene matches: 8. The CDR3 nucleotides read TGTGCCAGCAGCCCCCGACAGGGTCGGGAGACCCAGTACTTC. Amino acid sequence: CASSPRQGRETQYF.

This clone was detected only a few times. V and J are TRBV14 and TRBJ1-2, with D unresolved. The V and J ends lost 4 bases and 8 bases respectively, with 11 bases between them. The germline V gene has CDR1 SGHDN and CDR2 FVKESK. CDR3 length: 12 residues. In DNA form, the CDR3 reads TGTGCCAGCAGCCTCTTAGGAGCCGGCTACACCTTC. Residues: CASSLLGAGYTF.

The rearrangement links TRBV12-5 to TRBJ2-7; D unclear. CDR3 length: 13 residues. The germline gives CDR1 LGHNT, CDR2 FRNRAP. Trimming took 6 bases from V and 7 from J, leaving 16 bases between them. CDR3 coding DNA: TGTGCTAGTGGCGAAGATTTTATGGGGGAGCAGTACTTC. As protein: CASGEDFMGEQYF.

The chain employs TRBV13 and TRBJ1-1; 9 positions agree with TRBD1. The CDR3 covers 13 residues. Germline V gene sequence: CDR1 PRHDT, CDR2 FYEKMQ (reference sequence). V gave up 4 bases and J gave up 11 bases; unmatched junction bases: 8. The CDR3 loop reads CASSSPGTGSAFF. CDR3 nucleotide sequence: TGTGCCAGCAGCTCGCCAGGGACAGGGTCGGCTTTCTTT. Full variable domain (remainder filled in from reference TRBV13 and TRBJ1-1): AAGVIQSPRHLIKEKRETATLKCYPIPRHDTVYWYQQGPGQDPQFLISFYEKMQSDKGSIPDRFSAQQFSDYHSELNMSSLELGDSALYFCASSSPGTGSAFFGQGTRLTVV.

In this sample, this clone turned up once. The chain recombines TRBV5-1 with TRBJ1-2; 7 bases align to TRBD1. The CDR3 contains 15 residues. Trimming took 4 bases from V and 11 from J; bases not matched to a gene: 17. Per the germline V gene, CDR1 is SGHRS and CDR2 is YFSETQ. For the CDR3, the DNA is TGCGCCAGCAGCAATACCGGGACAGAGGCGATTGGGTACACCTTC. Protein: CASSNTGTEAIGYTF.

The gene calls are TRBV11-2 and TRBJ2-5, with TRBD1 matching 7 bases. CDR1 and CDR2 from the germline V gene are SGHAT and FQNNGV. The CDR3 length is 13 residues. V lost 5 bases, J lost 5 bases, and 5 bases stayed unmatched. CDR3 amino acids: CASSQGVGETQYF. The DNA of the CDR3 is TGTGCCAGCAGCCAGGGGGTCGGGGAGACCCAGTACTTC.

The chain carries TRBV5-1 and TRBJ1-1; 7 bases are shared with TRBD1. The germline V gene has CDR1 SGHRS and CDR2 YFSETQ. The CDR3 length is 15 residues. Trimming at V came to 2 bases and at J to 5 bases, leaving 9 bases not matched to a gene. The CDR3 DNA reads as TGCGCCAGCAGCTTAGAATTGACAGGGAAGACTGAAGCTTTCTTT. Its translation: CASSLELTGKTEAFF. Drawing the rest from reference TRBV5-1 and TRBJ1-1, the complete variable domain is KAGVTQTPRYLIKTRGQQVTLSCSPISGHRSVSWYQQTPGQGLQFLFEYFSETQRNKGNFPGRFSGRQFSNSRSEMNVSTLELGDSALYLCASSLELTGKTEAFFGQGTRLTVV.

This chain links TRBV2 with TRBJ1-4; unclear D gene. Germline loops: CDR1 SNHLY, CDR2 FYNNEI. The CDR3 is 15 residues long. V lost 6 bases, J lost 0 bases, and 11 bases lay in between. DNA of the CDR3: TGTGCCAGCAGACGGACGTTTGCAACTAATGAAAAACTGTTTTTT. Translating gives CASRRTFATNEKLFF.

This clone appeared a few times. This chain links TRBV7-2 with TRBJ2-7; a weak D match, TRBD2 (6 bases). Germline assignment: CDR1 SGHTA and CDR2 FQGNSA. The CDR3 is 15 amino acids. Trimming pared 8 bases from V and 2 bases from J, leaving 19 bases between. The CDR3 spells CASSPGSGRTYEQYF. Written as DNA, the CDR3 is TGTGCCAGCTCCCCTGGCAGCGGGCGAACCTACGAGCAGTACTTC.

The chain joins TRBV5-1 to TRBJ1-1; 8 nucleotides agree with TRBD1. The CDR3 has 14 amino acids. J gave up 0 bases and V 4 bases, and 2 bases lay outside the gene matches. Germline CDR1 reads SGHRS; CDR2 reads YFSETQ. CDR3 region: CASSPGGLNTEAFF. The CDR3, as DNA: TGCGCCAGCAGCCCAGGGGGCCTGAACACTGAAGCTTTCTTT. Full variable domain (outside the CDR3, taken from reference TRBV5-1 and TRBJ1-1): KAGVTQTPRYLIKTRGQQVTLSCSPISGHRSVSWYQQTPGQGLQFLFEYFSETQRNKGNFPGRFSGRQFSNSRSEMNVSTLELGDSALYLCASSPGGLNTEAFFGQGTRLTVV.

The rearrangement uses TRBV10-3 and TRBJ2-7; no clear D. From germline, CDR1 is ENHRY and CDR2 SYGVKD. Trimming stripped 2 bases from V and 3 bases from J, with 8 bases between. The CDR3 runs 13 residues. CDR3 nucleotide sequence: TGTGCCATCAGTGAGACAGCTTACTACGAGCAGTACTTC. Protein sequence: CAISETAYYEQYF.

This clone appeared once. The rearrangement links TRBV6-1 to TRBJ2-7, with D perhaps being TRBD1 or TRBD2 (5 bases each). The germline gives CDR1 MNHNS, CDR2 SASEGT. V was pared by 2 bases and J by 5 bases, with 7 bases between. The CDR3 length is 12 residues. CDR3 DNA: TGTGCCAGCAGTGAAACGGGGCACGAGCAGTACTTC. It translates to CASSETGHEQYF.

The J gene is TRBJ2-1, the V gene TRBV5-4, with TRBD2 matching 13 bases. Unmatched junction bases numbered 7, after V lost 4 bases and J lost 6 bases. The germline CDR1 and CDR2 sequences are SGHNT and YYREEE (reference sequence). The CDR3 runs 16 residues. CDR3 loop: CASSAGLAGATNEQFF. Here the CDR3 DNA reads TGTGCCAGCAGCGCCGGACTAGCGGGAGCGACCAATGAGCAGTTCTTC.

The chain uses TRBV5-1 and TRBJ1-2, with 7 bases matching TRBD1. The junction had 6 bases not matched to a gene; V was cut back by 0 bases and J by 7 bases. The CDR3 length is 14 residues. Looked up from germline, CDR1 is SGHRS and CDR2 is YFSETQ. This CDR3 reads CASSLDGQARGYTF. CDR3 bases: TGCGCCAGCAGCTTGGACGGACAGGCTCGTGGCTACACCTTC.

There are a few counts of this clone. Other DNA sequences of this sample code for an identical CDR3. V and J are TRBV7-2 and TRBJ1-5; D is unclear. This CDR3 spans 15 amino acids. Germline CDR1 is SGHTA and CDR2 is FQGNSA. The germline V and J ends were trimmed by 2 bases and 2 bases, with 10 bases remaining between them. CDR3 sequence (DNA): TGTGCCAGCAGCTTAACGAGGACTGGCAATCAGCCCCAGCATTTT. As protein: CASSLTRTGNQPQHF.